The 32 T cell receptor beta chains given below trace back to one sample, sequenced in a study of T-cell reconstitution after alpha-beta-depleted transplantation in children. Unique molecular identifiers featured in how the TCRbeta library was prepared. From the PCR reads, TCRdb called clonotypes with MiXCR, one entry per CDR3 protein. The sample consists of more than 500,000 distinct CDR3 sequences, over 10% of them appearing once. Sequenced here: PBMCs, mostly from graft donor cells, sampled 180 days after TCRalphabeta/CD19-depleted stem cell transplant. The source is a female patient between 2 and 10 years old who had a stem cell transplant for aplastic anemia, so the T cells may come from the graft donor.

This chain uses TRBV28 with TRBJ1-1, with 10 nucleotides matching TRBD1. Germline V gene data show CDR1 as MDHEN and CDR2 as SYDVKM. V gave up 6 bases and J gave up 7 bases; unmatched junction bases: 5. This CDR3 contains 13 residues. The CDR3 DNA reads as TGTGCCAGCAGCCGGACAGGGGGTAATGAAGCTTTCTTT. Its translation is CASSRTGGNEAFF.

This chain joins TRBV27 and TRBJ1-1, with a tentative D call TRBD1 (6 bases). Trimming left V 0 bases short and J 4 bases short, with 9 bases between. CDR3 length equals 14 residues. CDR1 MNHEY and CDR2 SMNVEV come from the germline V gene (reference sequence). The CDR3 DNA reads TGTGCCAGCAGTTTATCGCGGGGGCTCACTGAAGCTTTCTTT. Translating gives CASSLSRGLTEAFF.

This clonotype showed up many times. V gene TRBV20-1 combines with J gene TRBJ2-1; D perhaps matches TRBD2 (5 bases). V was shortened by 4 bases and J by 8 bases, with 21 bases between the two germline ends. Germline V gene sequence: CDR1 DFQATT, CDR2 SNEGSKA (reference sequence). This CDR3 is 15 amino acids long. Here the CDR3 reads CSAIPAQRIRDEQFF. The CDR3 nucleotides are TGCAGTGCTATTCCCGCCCAGCGGATTAGGGATGAGCAGTTCTTC.

The rearrangement links TRBV6-2 or TRBV6-3 to TRBJ2-1; 8 bases are shared with TRBD2. J gave up 15 bases and V 2 bases, and 3 bases lay outside the gene matches. CDR3 length: 11 residues. Germline lookup yields CDR1 MNHEY and CDR2 SVGEGT. CDR3 in amino acids: CASSYPGTRFF. CDR3 DNA: TGTGCCAGCAGTTACCCCGGGACTAGGTTCTTC.

The V and J genes are TRBV7-2 and TRBJ2-1, with 7 bases lining up with TRBD2. Germline trimming cut 1 base from V and 7 bases from J; bases unmatched to any gene: 4. The CDR3 is 14 amino acids. Germline V gene sequence: CDR1 SGHTA, CDR2 FQGNSA. The CDR3 protein is CASSLGAGSNEQFF. The DNA for the CDR3 is TGTGCCAGCAGCTTAGGAGCGGGATCTAATGAGCAGTTCTTC.

The J gene is TRBJ2-3, the V gene TRBV3-1; no reliable D call. CDR1 and CDR2 (germline): LGHDT, YNNKEL (reference sequence). The V end was cut by 1 base, the J end by 0 bases, with 17 bases between. The CDR3 runs 18 residues. CDR3 DNA: TGTGCCAGCAGCCAAGTCTTTGCCGGGCCAACTAGCACAGATACGCAGTATTTT. Amino acid sequence: CASSQVFAGPTSTDTQYF.

This clonotype was seen repeatedly, ten times or more. V is TRBV12-3 or TRBV12-4 and J is TRBJ2-7; D may be TRBD1 (6 bases). Trimming pared 5 bases from V and 2 bases from J, leaving 13 bases between. The CDR3 contains 14 residues. CDR3 residues: CASSRDTYPYEQYF. The CDR3 region has the DNA TGTGCCAGCAGTAGGGACACCTACCCCTACGAGCAGTACTTC.

The chain links TRBV19 to TRBJ1-5; D may be TRBD1 (6 bases). Germline V gives CDR1 LNHDA, CDR2 SQIVND (reference sequence). V was shortened by 4 bases and J by 0 bases, with 13 bases between the two germline ends. This CDR3 is built from 16 residues. The CDR3 loop reads CASSTFGTRSNQPQHF. The CDR3 bases are TGTGCCAGTAGTACATTCGGGACACGTAGCAATCAGCCCCAGCATTTT.

This clonotype appeared a few times. The chain links TRBV5-1 to TRBJ2-3, with D unresolved. Germline assignment: CDR1 SGHRS and CDR2 YFSETQ. V shed 3 bases and J shed 4 bases, with 12 bases lying between them. This CDR3 comprises 14 residues. CDR3 DNA: TGCGCCAGCAGCTCCCGGATAAGGGCAGATACGCAGTATTTT. As protein: CASSSRIRADTQYF.

This chain joins TRBV7-9 and TRBJ2-1; D remains ambiguous. The V end was cut by 4 bases, the J end by 5 bases, with 18 bases between. Germline CDR1 and CDR2: SEHNR and FQNEAQ (reference sequence). CDR3 length: 16 amino acids. CDR3 amino acids: CASSYRYPDPHNEQFF. Written as DNA, the CDR3 is TGTGCCAGCAGCTACCGTTACCCCGACCCACACAATGAGCAGTTCTTC.

This chain uses TRBV7-9 with TRBJ2-1; possibly TRBD2 for D (5 bases). The CDR3 covers 14 residues. Germline CDR1 is SEHNR and CDR2 is FQNEAQ (reference sequence). Trimming removed 5 bases at V and 4 bases at J, with 12 bases between. For the CDR3, the DNA is TGTGCCAGCAGCCGACCCGAGGGTTACAATGAGCAGTTCTTC. It codes for CASSRPEGYNEQFF.

This clonotype has more than one count but fewer than ten. The chain recombines TRBV27 with TRBJ2-1; D unresolved. The CDR3 consists of 16 residues. Germline CDR1 is MNHEY and CDR2 is SMNVEV (reference sequence). The V gene lost 6 bases and the J gene lost 7 bases, with 22 bases spanning the gap. DNA of the CDR3: TGTGCCAGCAGCCATGTGACCCCCACCCCCTCGAATGAGCAGTTCTTC. Translating it yields CASSHVTPTPSNEQFF.

This clonotype was detected ten times or more. The CDR3 sequence is CSVEKVETQYF. The CDR3 DNA is TGCAGCGTTGAAAAGGTGGAGACCCAGTACTTC. The rearrangement uses TRBV29-1 and TRBJ2-5; D gene uncertain. The V end lost 2 bases, the J end lost 5 bases, and 6 bases lay between the germline ends. CDR1 is SQVTM, CDR2 ANQGSEA, per germline. This CDR3 has 11 amino acids.

V and J are TRBV29-1 and TRBJ2-7; 11 bases fit TRBD1. V shed 6 bases, J shed 4 bases, and the junction held 2 bases outside the gene matches. CDR3 length equals 12 residues. Germline CDR1 SQVTM, CDR2 ANQGSEA. CDR3 region: CSVGQGVYEQYF. The CDR3 bases are TGCAGCGTGGGACAGGGGGTTTACGAGCAGTACTTC.

This clonotype appeared a few times. The chain combines TRBV5-1 with TRBJ2-2; D is perhaps TRBD2 (6 bases). The V end was cut by 7 bases, the J end by 6 bases, with 19 bases between. The germline V gene encodes CDR1 SGHRS and CDR2 YFSETQ. The CDR3 runs 15 residues. CDR3: CASGVPGSTAGELFF. In DNA form, the CDR3 reads TGCGCCAGCGGCGTACCCGGGAGCACGGCCGGGGAGCTGTTTTTT.

There are a few counts of this clonotype. The chain carries TRBV19 and TRBJ1-4; no clear D. Looked up from germline, CDR1 is LNHDA and CDR2 is SQIVND (reference sequence). Trimming removed 4 bases from V and 8 bases from J, with 5 bases in between. This CDR3 spans 11 amino acids. CDR3 nucleotides: TGTGCCAGTAGTAACAGAGAAAAACTGTTTTTT. This codes for CASSNREKLFF.

This clonotype occurred a few times. The chain has TRBV29-1 and TRBJ2-2; D may be TRBD2 (5 bases). The germline V gene encodes CDR1 SQVTM and CDR2 ANQGSEA. This CDR3 region has 17 residues. V was pared by 5 bases and J by 5 bases, with 24 bases between. This CDR3 reads CSVSPKGRAGLTGELFF. In nucleotides, the CDR3 is TGCAGCGTTTCCCCAAAGGGAAGGGCGGGTCTGACCGGGGAGCTGTTTTTT.

CDR3 in DNA: TGTGCCAGCAGCTTTTTATTCCGGGGAAACACCGGGGAGCTGTTTTTT. Amino acids: CASSFLFRGNTGELFF. The rearrangement uses TRBV7-2 and TRBJ2-2; a weak D match, TRBD2 (5 bases). Trimming removed 3 bases at V and 2 bases at J, with 13 bases between. The CDR3 runs to 16 residues. CDR1 is SGHTA and CDR2 is FQGNSA in the germline V gene. Full variable domain (missing parts from reference TRBV7-2 and TRBJ2-2): GAGVSQSPSNKVTEKGKDVELRCDPISGHTALYWYRQSLGQGLEFLIYFQGNSAPDKSGLPSDRFSAERTGGSVSTLTIQRTQQEDSAVYLCASSFLFRGNTGELFFGEGSRLTVL.

This clonotype appeared a few times. This chain links TRBV18 with TRBJ2-5; 12 nucleotides line up with TRBD1. Looked up from germline, CDR1 is KGHSH and CDR2 is LQKENI. V shed 5 bases, J shed 5 bases, and the junction held 12 bases outside the gene matches. This CDR3 is built from 17 residues. This CDR3 is CASSSPAGTGGRETQYF. The CDR3 DNA reads TGTGCCAGCTCATCCCCCGCCGGGACAGGGGGCCGGGAGACCCAGTACTTC.

This clonotype occurred many times. The CDR3 nucleotides read TGTGCCACCAGCAGTGGGACAGGGGCCTTCTACGAGCAGTACTTC. Translation: CATSSGTGAFYEQYF. The rearrangement joins TRBV15 to TRBJ2-7, with 10 bases matching TRBD1. The CDR3 runs to 15 residues. V dropped 3 bases and J dropped 3; count of bases not matched to a gene: 5. The germline CDR1 and CDR2 sequences are LNHNV and YYDKDF (reference sequence). Filled out from reference TRBV15 and TRBJ2-7, the complete variable domain reads DAMVIQNPRYQVTQFGKPVTLSCSQTLNHNVMYWYQQKSSQAPKLLFHYYDKDFNNEADTPDNFQSRRPNTSFCFLDIRSPGLGDTAMYLCATSSGTGAFYEQYFGPGTRLTVT.

This clonotype turned up a few times. CDR3 amino acids: CSAPRDTQYF. In DNA form, the CDR3 reads TGCAGTGCTCCTCGGGATACGCAGTATTTT. J is TRBJ2-3 and V is TRBV20-1; D remains ambiguous. Deletions cut 5 bases from V and 6 bases from J, with 6 bases between. From germline, CDR1 is DFQATT and CDR2 SNEGSKA (reference sequence). This CDR3 region has 10 residues.

The chain couples TRBV6-1 to TRBJ1-4; possible D gene TRBD1, 5 bases. This CDR3 has 15 amino acids. Germline V gene data show CDR1 as MNHNS and CDR2 as SASEGT. The ends were cut back, 4 bases at V and 0 bases at J, with 9 bases in the middle. CDR3 region: CASSAVGATNEKLFF. For the CDR3, the DNA is TGTGCCAGCAGTGCCGTGGGGGCAACTAATGAAAAACTGTTTTTT.

The chain uses TRBV18 and TRBJ2-5; no clear D. There are 15 residues in the CDR3. V was cut by 1 base and J by 5 bases, with 14 bases left in between. Germline lookup yields CDR1 KGHSH and CDR2 LQKENI. Here the CDR3 reads CASSPREGSGETQYF. In DNA, the CDR3 is TGTGCCAGCTCACCACGGGAAGGATCCGGTGAGACCCAGTACTTC.

This clonotype turned up a few times. The chain joins TRBV29-1 to TRBJ2-1; D perhaps matches TRBD1 (6 bases). V lost 5 bases, J lost 9 bases, and 17 bases lay in between. The CDR3 covers 13 residues. Germline V gene data show CDR1 as SQVTM and CDR2 as ANQGSEA. CDR3 nucleotides: TGCAGCGTTTGGGGGCAGGTAAGGACTGAGCAGTTCTTC. Its protein is CSVWGQVRTEQFF.

This clonotype was counted ten times or more. The rearrangement links TRBV5-1 to TRBJ1-2, with a possible D match to TRBD1 (6 bases). V was shortened by 2 bases and J by 6 bases, with 20 bases between the two germline ends. The CDR3 covers 16 residues. Germline CDR1 SGHRS, CDR2 YFSETQ. This CDR3 reads CASSFEDSSGWNGYTF. In DNA form, the CDR3 reads TGCGCCAGCAGCTTTGAGGACAGTTCGGGCTGGAATGGCTACACCTTC.

The V gene is TRBV9, the J gene TRBJ2-3; 9 bases agree with TRBD2. The V segment lost 2 bases and the J segment 2 bases; nucleotides outside the gene matches: 15. The CDR3 length is 19 residues. Germline lookup yields CDR1 SGDLS and CDR2 YYNGEE. The CDR3 reads CASSVSVEVAGAVTDTQYF. In DNA, the CDR3 is TGTGCCAGCAGCGTCTCTGTTGAAGTAGCGGGAGCTGTCACAGATACGCAGTATTTT.

This clonotype has just a few counts. The genes are TRBV9 and TRBJ2-3, with 15 positions matching TRBD2. This CDR3 region has 20 residues. The ends lost 4 bases at V and 4 bases at J; junction bases unmatched: 16. Germline-derived CDR1 and CDR2 are SGDLS and YYNGEE. The CDR3 sequence is CASSPRPPGTSGRPSDTQYF. The CDR3 DNA sequence: TGTGCCAGCAGCCCCCGCCCCCCCGGGACTAGCGGGAGGCCGTCAGATACGCAGTATTTT. The entire variable domain, with the rest obtained from reference TRBV9 and TRBJ2-3, is as follows: DSGVTQTPKHLITATGQRVTLRCSPRSGDLSVYWYQQSLDQGLQFLIQYYNGEERAKGNILERFSAQQFPDLHSELNLSSLELGDSALYFCASSPRPPGTSGRPSDTQYFGPGTRLTVL.

This chain connects TRBV19 to TRBJ1-1; D gene uncertain. The CDR3 has 14 amino acids. Per the germline V gene, CDR1 is LNHDA and CDR2 is SQIVND (reference sequence). V was clipped by 2 bases and J by 1 base, with 8 bases between them. The CDR3 region has the DNA TGTGCCAGTAGTATATTAGGTGGGAACACTGAAGCTTTCTTT. It codes for CASSILGGNTEAFF. The variable domain in full, with the rest retrieved from reference TRBV19 and TRBJ1-1, is DGGITQSPKYLFRKEGQNVTLSCEQNLNHDAMYWYRQDPGQGLRLIYYSQIVNDFQKGDIAEGYSVSREKKESFPLTVTSAQKNPTAFYLCASSILGGNTEAFFGQGTRLTVV.

This clonotype has ten or more counts. The chain uses TRBV30 and TRBJ2-1; 9 bases fit TRBD2. The CDR3 runs to 15 residues. V was clipped by 2 bases and J by 4 bases; unmatched bases: 6. Germline V gene sequence: CDR1 GTSNPN, CDR2 SVGIG (reference sequence). CDR3 sequence: CAWSLAGPRYNEQFF. The CDR3 DNA reads as TGTGCCTGGAGTCTAGCGGGACCGCGGTACAATGAGCAGTTCTTC.

This clonotype came up many times. The chain couples TRBV10-3 to TRBJ2-2; 10 bases map to TRBD1. The J segment lost 5 bases and the V segment lost 4 bases, leaving 10 bases of the junction unmatched. The germline V gene encodes CDR1 ENHRY and CDR2 SYGVKD. CDR3 length: 17 amino acids. Written as DNA, the CDR3 is TGTGCCATCAGTGGGACAGGTCGACAGGGGGCAACCGGGGAGCTGTTTTTT. This encodes CAISGTGRQGATGELFF.

The J gene is TRBJ2-5, the V gene TRBV28; perhaps TRBD1 as D (7 bases). Trimming pared 5 bases from V and 0 bases from J, leaving 25 bases between. Germline-derived CDR1 and CDR2 are MDHEN and SYDVKM. This CDR3 contains 19 residues. CDR3 sequence reads: CASSPWEETGTLYQETQYF. CDR3 bases: TGTGCCAGCAGTCCTTGGGAGGAGACAGGGACTTTGTACCAAGAGACCCAGTACTTC.

This chain links TRBV11-2 with TRBJ2-1; D tentatively fits TRBD1 or TRBD2 (6 bases each). This CDR3 is 14 amino acids long. With 5 bases removed from V and 9 bases from J, the gap between germline ends came to 17 bases. The germline gives CDR1 SGHAT, CDR2 FQNNGV. The CDR3 reads CASSPQDRRGEQFF. As DNA, the CDR3 is TGTGCCAGCAGCCCCCAAGACAGGCGGGGTGAGCAGTTCTTC.